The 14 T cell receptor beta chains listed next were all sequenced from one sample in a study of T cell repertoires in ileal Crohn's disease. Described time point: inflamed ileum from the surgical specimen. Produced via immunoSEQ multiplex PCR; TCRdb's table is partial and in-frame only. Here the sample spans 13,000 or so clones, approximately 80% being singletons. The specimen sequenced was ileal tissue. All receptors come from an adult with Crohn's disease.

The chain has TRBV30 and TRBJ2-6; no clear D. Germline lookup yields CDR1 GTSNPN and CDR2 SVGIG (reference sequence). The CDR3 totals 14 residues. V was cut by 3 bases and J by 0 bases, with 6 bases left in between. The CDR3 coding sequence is TGTGCCTGGAGAAGGGACTCTGGGGCCAACGTCCTGACTTTC. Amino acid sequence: CAWRRDSGANVLTF.

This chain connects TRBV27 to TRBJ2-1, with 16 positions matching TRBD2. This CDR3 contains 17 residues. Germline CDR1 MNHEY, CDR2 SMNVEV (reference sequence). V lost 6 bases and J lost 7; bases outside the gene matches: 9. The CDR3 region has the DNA TGTGCCAGCAGCTACCTCGGGACTAGCGGGGGGGTGAATGAGCAGTTCTTC. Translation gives CASSYLGTSGGVNEQFF.

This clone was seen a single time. Written as DNA, the CDR3 is TGTGCCAGTAGTCTAACACGCCAGGACTCGGGATATGGCTACACCTTC. Translation gives CASSLTRQDSGYGYTF. This chain links TRBV19 with TRBJ1-2, with D uncertain. The V end was cut by 5 bases, the J end by 5 bases, with 21 bases between. Looked up from germline, CDR1 is LNHDA and CDR2 is SQIVND (reference sequence). There are 16 residues in the CDR3.

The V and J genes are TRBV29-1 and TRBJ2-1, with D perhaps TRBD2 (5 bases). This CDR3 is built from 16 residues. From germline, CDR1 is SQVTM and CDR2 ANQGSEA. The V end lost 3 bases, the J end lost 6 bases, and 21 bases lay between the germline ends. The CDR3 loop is CSVDARGNSLTNEQFF. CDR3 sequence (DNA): TGCAGCGTTGACGCACGAGGGAATAGTCTAACCAATGAGCAGTTCTTC.

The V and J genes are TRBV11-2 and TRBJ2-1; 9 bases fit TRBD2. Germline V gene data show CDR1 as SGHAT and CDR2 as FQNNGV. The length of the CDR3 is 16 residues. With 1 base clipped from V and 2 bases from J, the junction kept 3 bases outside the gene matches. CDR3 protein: CASSLAGGGAYNEQFF. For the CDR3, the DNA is TGTGCCAGCAGCTTAGCCGGCGGGGGGGCCTACAATGAGCAGTTCTTC.

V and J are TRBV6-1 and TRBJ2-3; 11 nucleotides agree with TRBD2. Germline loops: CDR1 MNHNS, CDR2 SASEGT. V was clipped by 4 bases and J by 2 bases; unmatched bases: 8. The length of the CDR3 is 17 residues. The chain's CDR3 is CASSVAGGMANTDTQYF. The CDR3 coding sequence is TGTGCCAGCAGTGTAGCGGGGGGGATGGCGAACACAGATACGCAGTATTTT.

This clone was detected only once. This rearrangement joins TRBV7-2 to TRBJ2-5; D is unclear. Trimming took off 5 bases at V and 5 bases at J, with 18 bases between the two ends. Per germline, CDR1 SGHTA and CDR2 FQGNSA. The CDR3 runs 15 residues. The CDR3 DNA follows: TGTGCCAGCAGCCCCGTGGCTGGGCAAGCGGAGACCCAGTACTTC. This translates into CASSPVAGQAETQYF.

This CDR3 is CAWSVKSLLRGGGYTF. The CDR3 coding sequence is TGTGCCTGGAGTGTAAAGAGTCTATTACGGGGGGGTGGCTACACCTTC. The chain combines TRBV30 with TRBJ1-2; perhaps TRBD1 as D (5 bases). Germline assignment: CDR1 GTSNPN and CDR2 SVGIG (reference sequence). CDR3 length: 16 amino acids. Trimming left V 0 bases short and J 7 bases short, with 21 bases between.

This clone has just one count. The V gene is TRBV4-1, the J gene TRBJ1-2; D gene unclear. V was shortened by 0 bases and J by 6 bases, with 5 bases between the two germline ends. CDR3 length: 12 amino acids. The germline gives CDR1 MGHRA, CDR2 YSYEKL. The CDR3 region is CASSQDSDGYTF. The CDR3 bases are TGCGCCAGCAGCCAAGACAGTGATGGCTACACCTTC.

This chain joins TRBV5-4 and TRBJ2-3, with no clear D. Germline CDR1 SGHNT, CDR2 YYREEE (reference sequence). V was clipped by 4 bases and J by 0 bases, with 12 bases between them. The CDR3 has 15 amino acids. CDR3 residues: CASSPAILSTDTQYF. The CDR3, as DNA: TGTGCCAGCAGCCCAGCTATTCTTAGCACAGATACGCAGTATTTT.

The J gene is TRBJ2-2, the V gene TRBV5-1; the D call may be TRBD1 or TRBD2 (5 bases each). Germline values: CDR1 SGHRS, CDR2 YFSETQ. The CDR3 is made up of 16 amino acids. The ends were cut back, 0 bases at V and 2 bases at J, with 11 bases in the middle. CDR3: CASSLVGTLNTGELFF. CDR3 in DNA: TGCGCCAGCAGCTTGGTAGGGACGCTTAACACCGGGGAGCTGTTTTTT.

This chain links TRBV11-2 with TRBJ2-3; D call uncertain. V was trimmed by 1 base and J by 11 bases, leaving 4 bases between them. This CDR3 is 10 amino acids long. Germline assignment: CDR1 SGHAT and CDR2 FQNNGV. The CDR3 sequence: CASSLVMQYF. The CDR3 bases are TGTGCCAGCAGCTTAGTAATGCAGTATTTT. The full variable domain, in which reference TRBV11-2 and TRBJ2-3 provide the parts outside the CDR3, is EAGVAQSPRYKIIEKRQSVAFWCNPISGHATLYWYQQILGQGPKLLIQFQNNGVVDDSQLPKDRFSAERLKGVDSTLKIQPAKLEDSAVYLCASSLVMQYFGPGTRLTVL.

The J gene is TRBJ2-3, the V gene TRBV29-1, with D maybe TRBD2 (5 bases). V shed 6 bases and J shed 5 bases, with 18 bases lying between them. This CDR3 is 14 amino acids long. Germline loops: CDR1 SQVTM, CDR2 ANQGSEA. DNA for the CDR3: TGCAGCGTCCGGCGAGGGAATTCAGGAGATACGCAGTATTTT. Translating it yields CSVRRGNSGDTQYF.

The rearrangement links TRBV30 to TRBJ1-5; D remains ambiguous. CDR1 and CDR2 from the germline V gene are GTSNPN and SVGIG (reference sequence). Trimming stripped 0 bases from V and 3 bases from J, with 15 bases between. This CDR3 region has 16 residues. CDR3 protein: CAWSVPPPGYNQPQHF. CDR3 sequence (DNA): TGTGCCTGGAGTGTACCTCCGCCCGGGTACAATCAGCCCCAGCATTTT.